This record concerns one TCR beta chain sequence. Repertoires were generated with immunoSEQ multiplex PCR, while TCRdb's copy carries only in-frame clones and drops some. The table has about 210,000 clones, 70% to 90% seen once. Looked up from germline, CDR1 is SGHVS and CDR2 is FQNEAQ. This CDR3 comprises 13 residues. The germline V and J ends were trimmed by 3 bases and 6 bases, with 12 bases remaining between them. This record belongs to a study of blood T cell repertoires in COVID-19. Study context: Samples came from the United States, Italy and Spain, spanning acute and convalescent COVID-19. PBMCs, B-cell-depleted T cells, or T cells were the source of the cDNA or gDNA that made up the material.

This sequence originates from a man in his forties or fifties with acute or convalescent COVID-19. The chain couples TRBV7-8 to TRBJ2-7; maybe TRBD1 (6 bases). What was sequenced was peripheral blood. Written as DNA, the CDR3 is TGTGCCAGCAGCTTGGGAACAGGGTTCGAGCAGTACTTC. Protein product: CASSLGTGFEQYF.